These 13 T cell receptor beta chains were sequenced from one sample in a study of neoadjuvant nivolumab and ipilimumab in lung cancer. The assay was immunoSEQ multiplex PCR, and TCRdb's table has in-frame clones only and misses some. The sample contains 28,000 or so clones, over 80% of which appear only once. The sample was tumor tissue, taken after neoadjuvant nivolumab, alone or with ipilimumab, at or shortly before surgery. Receptors originate from an adult with non-small cell lung cancer.

This clone was seen only once. This chain joins TRBV6-5 and TRBJ2-3; perhaps D is TRBD1 or TRBD2 (6 bases each). Germline CDR1 reads MNHEY; CDR2 reads SVGAGI. This CDR3 contains 13 residues. Trimming removed 4 bases from V and 7 bases from J, with 12 bases in between. This CDR3 reads CASSSGGAYTQYF. The CDR3 DNA sequence: TGTGCCAGCAGTTCCGGGGGCGCGTATACGCAGTATTTT.

The chain has TRBV11-2 and TRBJ1-4, with 7 bases lining up with TRBD1. With V trimmed by 3 bases and J by 6 bases, 7 bases remained unmatched. The CDR3 consists of 15 residues. In germline, CDR1 is SGHAT, CDR2 FQNNGV. The CDR3 DNA reads TGTGCCAGCAGCTTGACAGGGTTTGGTGATGAAAAACTGTTTTTT. Translating gives CASSLTGFGDEKLFF.

The V call is TRBV29-1, the J call TRBJ2-2; no clear D. This CDR3 has 13 amino acids. The germline CDR1 and CDR2 sequences are SQVTM and ANQGSEA. Trimming took off 6 bases at V and 4 bases at J, with 12 bases between the two ends. The CDR3 bases are TGCAGCGTACGGTTTATATTCACCGGGGAGCTGTTTTTT. Translated: CSVRFIFTGELFF.

The rearrangement links TRBV2 to TRBJ1-1; 8 positions match TRBD1. V shed 6 bases, J shed 6 bases, and the junction held 6 bases outside the gene matches. Germline CDR1 reads SNHLY; CDR2 reads FYNNEI. The CDR3 consists of 13 residues. The CDR3 DNA follows: TGTGCCAGCAGCGGACAGGGAATAGCTGAAGCTTTCTTT. Protein product: CASSGQGIAEAFF. Full variable domain (remainder filled in from reference TRBV2 and TRBJ1-1): EPEVTQTPSHQVTQMGQEVILRCVPISNHLYFYWYRQILGQKVEFLVSFYNNEISEKSEIFDDQFSVERPDGSNFTLKIRSTKLEDSAMYFCASSGQGIAEAFFGQGTRLTVV.

The genes are TRBV6-5 and TRBJ2-1; D is unclear. The CDR3 runs to 13 residues. Germline CDR1 MNHEY, CDR2 SVGAGI. Trimming took 4 bases from V and 6 from J, leaving 10 bases between them. The DNA for the CDR3 is TGTGCCAGCAGTTTACTCGGGTCCAATGAGCAGTTCTTC. The encoded protein is CASSLLGSNEQFF.

The V call is TRBV7-8, the J call TRBJ2-1; 8 nucleotides agree with TRBD2. J was trimmed by 9 bases and V by 2 bases; bases with no gene match: 6. The CDR3 has 14 residues. Per germline, CDR1 SGHVS and CDR2 FQNEAQ. DNA for the CDR3: TGTGCCAGCAGCTTATTTAGCGGGGATGCTGAGCAGTTCTTC. It codes for CASSLFSGDAEQFF.

The gene calls are TRBV6-1 and TRBJ1-5; 9 bases agree with TRBD1. CDR1 and CDR2 from the germline V gene are MNHNS and SASEGT. CDR3 size: 15 residues. With 6 bases clipped from V and 4 bases from J, the junction kept 7 bases outside the gene matches. The CDR3 protein is CASSDRGEGNQPQHF. The CDR3 bases are TGTGCCAGCAGCGACAGGGGGGAAGGGAATCAGCCCCAGCATTTT.

This rearrangement joins TRBV11-2 to TRBJ2-7, with 7 bases fitting TRBD1. The junction had 4 bases not matched to a gene; V was cut back by 1 base and J by 1 base. CDR3 length equals 15 residues. Germline lookup yields CDR1 SGHAT and CDR2 FQNNGV. The CDR3 coding sequence is TGTGCCAGCAGCTTAGCCTTGACAGGGTCCTACGAGCAGTACTTC. Its translation: CASSLALTGSYEQYF.

This clone has just one count. This rearrangement joins TRBV29-1 to TRBJ2-7; D is unclear. The germline gives CDR1 SQVTM, CDR2 ANQGSEA. CDR3 length: 11 amino acids. Trimming took off 4 bases at V and 4 bases at J, with 8 bases between the two ends. The CDR3 DNA is TGCAGCGTTGCTATAGAATACGAGCAGTACTTC. Amino acid sequence: CSVAIEYEQYF.

A single count supports this clone. The chain couples TRBV9 to TRBJ2-1; unclear D gene. The CDR3 consists of 13 residues. CDR1 is SGDLS, CDR2 YYNGEE, per germline. V dropped 0 bases and J dropped 6 bases, with 7 bases sitting between them. CDR3 nucleotides: TGTGCCAGCAGCGTAGACCAGTTCAATGAGCAGTTCTTC. This encodes CASSVDQFNEQFF. The full variable domain, rest sourced from reference TRBV9 and TRBJ2-1, is DSGVTQTPKHLITATGQRVTLRCSPRSGDLSVYWYQQSLDQGLQFLIQYYNGEERAKGNILERFSAQQFPDLHSELNLSSLELGDSALYFCASSVDQFNEQFFGPGTRLTVL.

The V and J genes are TRBV7-9 and TRBJ2-2; TRBD1 is a possible D gene (6 bases). The CDR3 is made up of 14 amino acids. Germline CDR1 reads SEHNR; CDR2 reads FQNEAQ (reference sequence). V shed 7 bases and J shed 0 bases, with 9 bases lying between them. The CDR3 DNA reads TGTGCCAGCAAGGGGGAGACGAACACCGGGGAGCTGTTTTTT. Translation: CASKGETNTGELFF.

The genes are TRBV2 and TRBJ2-1, with D hard to call. The germline V gene encodes CDR1 SNHLY and CDR2 FYNNEI. V lost 4 bases and J 6 bases, leaving 10 bases between the germline ends. This CDR3 is 13 amino acids long. Here the CDR3 DNA reads TGTGCCAGCAGTGTTCCTAGAATCAATGAGCAGTTCTTC. Its protein product is CASSVPRINEQFF.

The gene calls are TRBV10-3 and TRBJ2-7; D is unresolved. In germline, CDR1 is ENHRY, CDR2 SYGVKD. Trimming shortened V by 4 bases and J by 0 bases, and 10 bases separated the two germline ends. This CDR3 has 14 amino acids. The CDR3 is CAISGGSTSYEQYF. The CDR3 coding sequence is TGTGCCATCAGTGGGGGTTCTACCTCCTACGAGCAGTACTTC.